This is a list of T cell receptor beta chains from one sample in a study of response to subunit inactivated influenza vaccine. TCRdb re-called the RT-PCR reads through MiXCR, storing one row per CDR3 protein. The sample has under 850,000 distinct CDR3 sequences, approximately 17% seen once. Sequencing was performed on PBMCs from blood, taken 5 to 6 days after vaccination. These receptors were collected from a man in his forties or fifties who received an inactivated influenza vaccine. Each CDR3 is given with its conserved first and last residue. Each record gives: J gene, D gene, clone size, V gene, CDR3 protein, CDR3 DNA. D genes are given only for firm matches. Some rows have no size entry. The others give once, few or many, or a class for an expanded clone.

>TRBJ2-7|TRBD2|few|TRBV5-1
CASSNLAGGAGSYEQYF
TGCGCCAGCAGCAATCTAGCGGGAGGAGCGGGGTCCTACGAGCAGTACTTC
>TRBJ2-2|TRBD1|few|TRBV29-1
CSVLGQLNTGELFF
TGCAGCGTCCTGGGACAGCTGAACACCGGGGAGCTGTTTTTT
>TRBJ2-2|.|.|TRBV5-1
CASSSPKGSSRNTGELFF
TGCGCCAGCAGCTCGCCAAAGGGGAGCAGTAGGAACACCGGGGAGCTGTTTTTT
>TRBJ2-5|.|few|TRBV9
CASSVGNTQETQYF
TGTGCCAGCAGCGTAGGGAATACTCAAGAGACCCAGTACTTC
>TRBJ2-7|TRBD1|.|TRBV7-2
CASSPTGGIAYEQYF
TGTGCCAGCAGCCCGACAGGGGGGATAGCCTACGAGCAGTACTTC
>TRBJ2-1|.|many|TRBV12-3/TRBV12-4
CASSQRPNPLQFF
TGTGCCAGCAGTCAGAGACCAAACCCCCTGCAGTTCTTC
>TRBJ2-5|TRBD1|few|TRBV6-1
CASRNRGRETQYF
TGTGCCAGCAGGAACAGGGGGCGCGAGACCCAGTACTTC
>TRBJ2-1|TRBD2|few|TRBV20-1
CSARKPDSGRAGEQFF
TGCAGTGCTAGAAAGCCAGATAGCGGGAGGGCCGGTGAGCAGTTCTTC
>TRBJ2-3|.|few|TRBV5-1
CASSLSDATQYF
TGCGCCAGCAGCTTATCGGACGCGACGCAGTATTTT
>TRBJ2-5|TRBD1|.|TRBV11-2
CASSPGQGSETQYF
TGTGCCAGCAGCCCGGGACAGGGATCAGAGACCCAGTACTTC
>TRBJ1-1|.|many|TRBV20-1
CSAGSALSDTEAFF
TGCAGTGCTGGGAGTGCTCTATCGGACACTGAAGCTTTCTTT
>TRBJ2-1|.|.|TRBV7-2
CASSLASSGDFNNEQFF
TGTGCCAGCAGCTTAGCCTCGTCAGGGGACTTCAACAATGAGCAGTTCTTC
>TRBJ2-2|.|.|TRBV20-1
CSAFNSLTGELFF
TGCAGTGCGTTCAACAGCCTTACCGGGGAGCTGTTTTTT
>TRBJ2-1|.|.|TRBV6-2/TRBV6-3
CASRGFRGKGRLGGEEQFF
TGTGCCAGTCGCGGATTTCGGGGTAAGGGGCGACTTGGCGGCGAGGAGCAGTTCTTC
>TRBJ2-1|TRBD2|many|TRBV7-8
CASSSRTSGGTSSYNEQFF
TGTGCCAGCAGCTCCAGGACTAGCGGGGGGACAAGCTCCTACAATGAGCAGTTCTTC
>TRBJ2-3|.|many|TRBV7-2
CASSPRGANTDTQYF
TGTGCCAGCAGTCCACGGGGGGCGAATACAGATACGCAGTATTTT
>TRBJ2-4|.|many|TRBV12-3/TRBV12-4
CASSLMGRAKNIQYF
TGTGCCAGCAGTTTAATGGGACGGGCCAAAAACATTCAGTACTTC
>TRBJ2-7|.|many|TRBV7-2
CASSSASSYEQYF
TGTGCCAGCAGCTCCGCTAGCTCCTACGAGCAGTACTTC
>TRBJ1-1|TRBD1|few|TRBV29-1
CSVSTGGGTEAFF
TGCAGCGTTTCTACAGGGGGCGGAACTGAAGCTTTCTTT
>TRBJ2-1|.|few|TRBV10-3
CAISRDYNEQFF
TGTGCCATCAGCAGGGACTACAATGAGCAGTTCTTC
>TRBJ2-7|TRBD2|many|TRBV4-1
CASSASGLADYYEQYF
TGCGCCAGCAGCGCCTCAGGACTAGCGGATTACTACGAGCAGTACTTC
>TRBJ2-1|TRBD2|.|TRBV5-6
CASAAGTSGNNEQFF
TGTGCCAGCGCCGCAGGGACTAGCGGAAACAATGAGCAGTTCTTC
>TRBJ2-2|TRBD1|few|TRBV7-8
CASSRGTGGGELFF
TGTGCCAGCAGTCGCGGGACAGGGGGCGGGGAGCTGTTTTTT
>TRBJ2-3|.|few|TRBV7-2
CASSWRGRTDTQYF
TGTGCCAGCAGCTGGAGGGGACGCACAGATACGCAGTATTTT
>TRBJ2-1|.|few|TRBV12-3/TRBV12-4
CASSLRQARPPYNEQFF
TGTGCCAGCAGTTTACGCCAGGCTCGGCCCCCCTACAATGAGCAGTTCTTC
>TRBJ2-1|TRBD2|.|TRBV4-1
CASSQAGGPIRNEQFF
TGCGCCAGCAGCCAAGCGGGAGGGCCTATTAGAAATGAGCAGTTCTTC
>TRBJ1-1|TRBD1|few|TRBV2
CASALDRGSHTEAFF
TGTGCCAGCGCTCTGGACAGGGGGTCCCACACTGAAGCTTTCTTT
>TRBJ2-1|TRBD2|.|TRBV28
CASSLFLGLAPSYNEQFF
TGTGCCAGCAGTTTATTCTTGGGACTAGCGCCTTCCTACAATGAGCAGTTCTTC
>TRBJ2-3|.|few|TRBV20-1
CSARKGNADTQYF
TGCAGTGCTAGAAAGGGTAACGCAGATACGCAGTATTTT
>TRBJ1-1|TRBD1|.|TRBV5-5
CASSSGTGLTEAFF
TGTGCCAGCAGCTCAGGGACAGGACTCACTGAAGCTTTCTTT
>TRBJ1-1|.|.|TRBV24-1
CATSDLAGKGAEAFF
TGTGCCACCAGTGATTTGGCAGGGAAGGGAGCTGAAGCTTTCTTT
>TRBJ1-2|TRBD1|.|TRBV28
CASGRTGNGYTF
TGTGCCAGCGGGCGGACAGGGAATGGCTACACCTTC
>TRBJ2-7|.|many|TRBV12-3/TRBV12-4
CASGRSRDSPSTYEQYF
TGTGCCAGCGGCCGCTCCCGAGACAGCCCATCAACCTACGAGCAGTACTTC
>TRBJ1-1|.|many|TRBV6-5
CASSYSTAVTSEAFF
TGTGCCAGCAGTTACTCGACAGCCGTTACCTCTGAAGCTTTCTTT
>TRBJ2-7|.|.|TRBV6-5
CASSFRDGTYEQYF
TGTGCCAGCAGTTTCCGGGACGGAACCTACGAGCAGTACTTC
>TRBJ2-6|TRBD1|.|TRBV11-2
CASSFWTGLISGANVLTF
TGTGCCAGCAGCTTTTGGACAGGGTTGATCTCTGGGGCCAACGTCCTGACTTTC
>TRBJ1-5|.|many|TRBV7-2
CASSLDGSGKPQHF
TGTGCCAGCAGCTTAGACGGGTCGGGGAAGCCCCAGCATTTT
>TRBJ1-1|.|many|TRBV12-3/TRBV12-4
CASRRDPTTGEAFF
TGTGCCAGCAGACGAGACCCAACTACGGGTGAAGCTTTCTTT
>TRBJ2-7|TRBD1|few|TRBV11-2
CASSFDRGTFGEQYF
TGTGCCAGCAGCTTCGACAGGGGAACTTTCGGGGAGCAGTACTTC
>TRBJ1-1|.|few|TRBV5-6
CASMRDEGLNTEAFF
TGTGCCAGCATGCGGGACGAGGGTTTGAACACTGAAGCTTTCTTT
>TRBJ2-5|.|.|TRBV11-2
CASSLGRGLGPKQETQYF
TGTGCCAGCAGCTTAGGAAGGGGACTCGGCCCAAAACAAGAGACCCAGTACTTC
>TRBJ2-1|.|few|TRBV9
CASSAQGLFYNEQFF
TGTGCCAGCAGCGCCCAGGGACTTTTCTACAATGAGCAGTTCTTC
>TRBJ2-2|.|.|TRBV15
CATSRDWNTGELFF
TGTGCCACCAGCAGAGATTGGAACACCGGGGAGCTGTTTTTT
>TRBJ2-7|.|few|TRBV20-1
CSARSVSRQPGYEQYF
TGCAGTGCTAGATCGGTATCTAGACAGCCGGGTTACGAGCAGTACTTC
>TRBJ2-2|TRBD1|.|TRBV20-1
CSASRTGVTGELFF
TGCAGTGCTAGTAGGACAGGGGTGACCGGGGAGCTGTTTTTT
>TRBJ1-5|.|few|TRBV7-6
CASSLEPNNQPQHF
TGTGCCAGCAGCTTAGAGCCGAACAATCAGCCCCAGCATTTT
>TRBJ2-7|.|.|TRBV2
CASSVDLGGEQYF
TGTGCCAGCAGTGTGGATCTTGGGGGGGAGCAGTACTTC
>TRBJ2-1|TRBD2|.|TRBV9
CASSLAGEVVGQFF
TGTGCCAGCAGTCTAGCGGGAGAGGTTGTGGGGCAGTTCTTC
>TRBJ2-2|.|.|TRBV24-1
CATSDSLPGTGELFF
TGTGCCACCAGTGATTCCCTCCCGGGGACCGGGGAGCTGTTTTTT
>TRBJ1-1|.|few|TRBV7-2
CASSFLTANTEAFF
TGTGCCAGCAGCTTTCTTACGGCGAACACTGAAGCTTTCTTT
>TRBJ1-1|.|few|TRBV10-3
CAISDGGINTEAFF
TGTGCCATCAGTGACGGAGGGATCAACACTGAAGCTTTCTTT
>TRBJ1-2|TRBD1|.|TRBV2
CASSAQGASDGYTF
TGTGCCAGCAGCGCTCAGGGGGCGTCGGATGGCTACACCTTC
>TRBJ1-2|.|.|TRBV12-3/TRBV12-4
CASRPTSGARGYTF
TGTGCCAGCAGACCAACTTCAGGGGCTAGGGGCTACACCTTC
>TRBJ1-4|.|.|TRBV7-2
CASSLVSGGPIKEKLFF
TGTGCCAGCAGCTTAGTAAGCGGGGGACCCATCAAAGAAAAACTGTTTTTT
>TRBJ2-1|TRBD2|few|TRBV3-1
CASSPLRGAYNEQFF
TGTGCCAGCAGCCCGTTACGGGGGGCCTACAATGAGCAGTTCTTC
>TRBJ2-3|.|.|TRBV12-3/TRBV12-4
CATQSSGDTQYF
TGTGCCACCCAGTCGTCCGGCGATACGCAGTATTTT